Below, one T cell receptor beta chain is given with its context. The antigen remains unidentified. This CDR3 is 15 amino acids long. The germline CDR1 and CDR2 sequences are SGHRS and YFSETQ. No T cells were sorted before total RNA was taken from whole blood. The data derive from a study of monozygotic twins with inflammatory bowel disease. Study-level findings and limits: Twins classed as concordant or discordant showed no difference in repertoire similarity, possibly from limited power.

TCRdb derives one entry per CDR3 protein from the 5' RACE reads, leaving out DNA. The specimen's table records roughly 100,000 distinct CDR3 sequences. Sequenced sample: blood. The chain joins TRBV5-1 to TRBJ2-1. This TCR derives from a human donor with ulcerative colitis or Crohn's disease, or a healthy co-twin of an affected twin (not recorded which). This CDR3 reads CASSPAPSSYNEQFF.